What follows are 13 T cell receptor beta chains derived from one specimen sequenced in a study of cytomegalovirus exposure and HLA in healthy donors. Both 60 Vbeta primers and 13 Jbeta primers went into the PCR. Profiling relied on immunoSEQ multiplex PCR, and the TCRdb table lists in-frame clones only, not all of them. The sample includes 25,000 to 30,000 clones, 50% to 75% seen only once; the top ten take roughly 42%. The sample consisted of PBMCs. The receptor source for this set is a male donor in good health and CMV-seropositive.

The chain couples TRBV28 to TRBJ1-4; TRBD1 aligns across 8 bases. CDR1 is MDHEN, CDR2 SYDVKM, per germline. V lost 4 bases and J lost 7; bases outside the gene matches: 5. The CDR3 extends over 14 amino acids. The CDR3 region has the DNA TGTGCCAGCAGTTCCAGGGGGCGCAGTGAAAAACTGTTTTTT. Amino acid sequence: CASSSRGRSEKLFF.

This clone was recorded only once. The gene calls are TRBV5-1 and TRBJ2-3; D possibly corresponds to TRBD1 (6 bases). The CDR3 is 15 residues long. The V end lost 0 bases, the J end lost 2 bases, and 10 bases lay between the germline ends. CDR1 and CDR2 (germline): SGHRS, YFSETQ. CDR3 DNA: TGCGCCAGCAGCTTGGGAGGACAGCCCACAGATACGCAGTATTTT. Translating it yields CASSLGGQPTDTQYF.

The J gene is TRBJ2-7, the V gene TRBV6-1; 7 bases match TRBD1. Trimming at V came to 5 bases and at J to 5 bases, leaving 9 bases not matched to a gene. Per the germline V gene, CDR1 is MNHNS and CDR2 is SASEGT. This CDR3 comprises 14 residues. The CDR3 loop is CASSPGQVVNEQYF. CDR3 DNA: TGTGCCAGCAGTCCCGGACAGGTAGTAAACGAGCAGTACTTC.

This chain joins TRBV6-5 and TRBJ1-2; D unresolved. CDR1 MNHEY and CDR2 SVGAGI come from the germline V gene. The CDR3 covers 13 residues. Trimming took off 10 bases at V and 0 bases at J, with 12 bases between the two ends. The CDR3 nucleotides are TGTGCCACCTTCACAGAAGCTAACTATGGCTACACCTTC. This gives the protein CATFTEANYGYTF.

This clone was seen a few times. It differs at one base from a far larger clone, so likely a read error. The chain is built from TRBV7-7 and TRBJ1-1; D not resolved. The V gene's germline CDR1 is SSHAT and CDR2 FNYEAQ (reference sequence). This CDR3 spans 13 amino acids. The DNA of the CDR3 is TGTGCTAGCAGCTTTACAGTGAACAATGAAGCTTTCTTT. Translated, it gives CASSFTVNNEAFF. Variable domain in full (rest from reference TRBV7-7 and TRBJ1-1): GAGVSQSPRYKVTKRGQDVTLRCDPISSHATLYWYQQALGQGPEFLTYFNYEAQPDKSGLPSDRFSAERPEGSISTLTIQRTEQRDSAMYRCASSFTVNNEAFFGQGTRLTVV.

There are a few counts of this clone. The V call is TRBV5-1, the J call TRBJ2-7; D is unresolved. The V end lost 4 bases, the J end lost 4 bases, and 9 bases lay between the germline ends. The CDR3 consists of 12 residues. Germline values: CDR1 SGHRS, CDR2 YFSETQ. Written as DNA, the CDR3 is TGCGCCAGCAGCCCGAACATGTACGAGCAGTACTTC. The encoded protein is CASSPNMYEQYF.

This clone showed up just once. The V and J genes are TRBV5-1 and TRBJ2-7; tentatively, D is TRBD1 (5 bases). Trimming cost V 0 bases and J 7 bases, with 8 bases left between them. CDR3 length: 12 residues. In germline, CDR1 is SGHRS, CDR2 YFSETQ. The CDR3 region has the DNA TGCGCCAGCAGCTTGGTACAGGATGAGCAGTACTTC. Translating gives CASSLVQDEQYF.

The rearrangement joins TRBV19 to TRBJ2-3; a weak D match, TRBD2 (5 bases). CDR3 size: 13 residues. V shed 0 bases and J shed 10 bases, with 11 bases lying between them. The V gene's germline CDR1 is LNHDA and CDR2 SQIVND (reference sequence). The CDR3 region is CASSIESWRPQYF. The CDR3 DNA reads TGTGCCAGTAGTATAGAATCATGGAGGCCGCAGTATTTT.

The chain uses TRBV5-1 and TRBJ2-7; possibly TRBD1 for D (6 bases). This CDR3 has 15 residues. CDR1 SGHRS and CDR2 YFSETQ come from the germline V gene. The V and J ends lost 4 bases and 2 bases respectively, with 16 bases between them. CDR3 nucleotide sequence: TGCGCCAGCAGCCCCGGGACAACTGGGACCTACGAGCAGTACTTC. This codes for CASSPGTTGTYEQYF.

In this sample, this clone turned up once. The chain has TRBV18 and TRBJ1-5, with TRBD1 identical over 8 bases. Looked up from germline, CDR1 is KGHSH and CDR2 is LQKENI. V gave up 5 bases and J gave up 7 bases; unmatched junction bases: 7. This CDR3 has 14 residues. The CDR3 DNA reads as TGTGCCAGCTCATCAGCAGGGGGCGCGCAGCCCCAGCATTTT. Its protein is CASSSAGGAQPQHF.

This clone was recorded a few times. The chain links TRBV30 to TRBJ1-4, with D possibly TRBD1 on 5 matching bases. This CDR3 is built from 13 residues. Germline V gene sequence: CDR1 GTSNPN, CDR2 SVGIG (reference sequence). V lost 1 base to trimming and J lost 3 bases, with 6 bases between them. CDR3 amino acids: CAWSAGANEKLFF. The CDR3 coding sequence is TGTGCCTGGAGTGCGGGGGCTAATGAAAAACTGTTTTTT.

This sequence joins TRBV7-8 and TRBJ1-5; the D gene is possibly TRBD1 (6 bases). CDR3 length: 15 residues. Deletions cut 0 bases from V and 5 bases from J, with 11 bases between. CDR1 SGHVS and CDR2 FQNEAQ come from the germline V gene. CDR3 amino acids: CASSLARGLHQPQHF. DNA of the CDR3: TGTGCCAGCAGCTTAGCGCGGGGGCTTCATCAGCCCCAGCATTTT.

The chain couples TRBV11-2 to TRBJ1-3; D uncertain. This CDR3 region has 13 residues. Germline CDR1 is SGHAT and CDR2 is FQNNGV. Trimming removed 3 bases from V and 4 bases from J, with 7 bases in between. CDR3 protein: CASSLRAGNTIYF. DNA for the CDR3: TGTGCCAGCAGCTTGCGGGCGGGAAACACCATATATTTT.